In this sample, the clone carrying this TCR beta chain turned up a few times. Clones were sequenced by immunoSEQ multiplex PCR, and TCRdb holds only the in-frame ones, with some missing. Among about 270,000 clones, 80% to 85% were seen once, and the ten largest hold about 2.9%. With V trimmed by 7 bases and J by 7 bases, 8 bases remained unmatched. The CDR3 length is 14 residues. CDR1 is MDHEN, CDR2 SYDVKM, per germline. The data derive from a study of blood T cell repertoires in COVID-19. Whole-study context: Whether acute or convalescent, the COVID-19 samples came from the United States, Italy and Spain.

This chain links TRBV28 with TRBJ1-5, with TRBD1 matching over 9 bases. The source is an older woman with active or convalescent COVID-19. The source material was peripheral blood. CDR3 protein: CASNDRGAMQPQHF. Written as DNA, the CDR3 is TGTGCCAGCAATGACAGGGGGGCTATGCAGCCCCAGCATTTT.